Below are 18 T cell receptor beta chains sequenced from a single sample in a study of OX40 agonist ivuxolimab in advanced cancers. Using immunoSEQ multiplex PCR, the repertoire was profiled, and TCRdb retains in-frame clones only, with some absent. The repertoire holds 65,000 to 70,000 clones, with roughly nine tenths as singletons. The sequences come from CD4+ or CD8+ T cells sorted from blood, collected in a trial of the OX40 agonist ivuxolimab. The receptors were sampled from an adult with an advanced solid tumor such as melanoma, head and neck, liver or kidney cancer.

V is TRBV6-5 and J is TRBJ1-2; TRBD1 is a possible D gene (5 bases). The CDR3 runs 13 residues. In germline, CDR1 is MNHEY, CDR2 SVGAGI. V lost 6 bases, J lost 2 bases, and 10 bases lay in between. For the CDR3, the DNA is TGTGCCAGCAGCACGACAGCGAACTATGGCTACACCTTC. Protein: CASSTTANYGYTF.

The chain couples TRBV28 to TRBJ2-4; D may be TRBD1 or TRBD2 (7 bases each). The CDR3 is 21 residues long. The germline V gene has CDR1 MDHEN and CDR2 SYDVKM. V was trimmed by 5 bases and J by 3 bases, leaving 32 bases between them. CDR3 DNA sequence: TGTGCCAGCAGTCCGAACAGGGGAGGTACAGTAGGGAGGGATGGCAAAAACATTCAGTACTTC. This gives the protein CASSPNRGGTVGRDGKNIQYF.

CDR3 DNA sequence: TGTGCCAGCAGTTTATTATTCGACTATGGCTACACCTTC. It encodes CASSLLFDYGYTF. V and J are TRBV28 and TRBJ1-2; D is uncertain. The CDR3 contains 13 residues. V dropped 1 base and J dropped 3 bases, with 6 bases sitting between them. The V gene's germline CDR1 is MDHEN and CDR2 SYDVKM.

The rearrangement joins TRBV28 to TRBJ2-7; 10 bases match TRBD2. CDR1 MDHEN and CDR2 SYDVKM come from the germline V gene. This CDR3 has 15 residues. V lost 4 bases and J lost 3; bases outside the gene matches: 6. This CDR3 reads CASSSSGRSSYEQYF. The CDR3 nucleotides are TGTGCCAGCAGTTCTAGCGGGAGAAGTAGCTACGAGCAGTACTTC.

The V call is TRBV5-4, the J call TRBJ2-7; D may correspond to TRBD1 or TRBD2 (6 bases each). CDR3 length: 14 amino acids. Trimming removed 0 bases at V and 4 bases at J, with 11 bases between. CDR1 SGHNT and CDR2 YYREEE come from the germline V gene (reference sequence). The CDR3, as DNA: TGTGCCAGCAGCTTGGTAGGGGGAGGTTACGAGCAGTACTTC. Translated: CASSLVGGGYEQYF.

As for this clone: A read error may produce the germline difference seen at one junction end. This chain uses TRBV25-1 with TRBJ2-2, with 7 nucleotides matching TRBD2. The CDR3 consists of 15 residues. From germline, CDR1 is MGHDK and CDR2 SYGVNS. DNA for the CDR3: TGTGCCAGCAGTGAACCTCGGGAGGAACACCGGGGAGCTGTTTTT. This sequence encodes CASSEPREEHRGAVF. Drawing the rest from reference TRBV25-1 and TRBJ2-2, the complete variable domain is EADIYQTPRYLVIGTGKKITLECSQTMGHDKMYWYQQDPGMELHLIHYSYGVNSTEKGDLSSESTVSRIRTEHFPLTLESARPSHTSQYLCASSEPREEHRGAVFGEGSRLTVL.

J is TRBJ2-7 and V is TRBV5-4, with D possibly matching TRBD1 (5 bases). CDR1 and CDR2 (germline): SGHNT, YYREEE (reference sequence). The CDR3 is made up of 13 amino acids. The V end lost 4 bases, the J end lost 3 bases, and 11 bases lay between the germline ends. The CDR3 protein is CASSENTGYEQYF. The DNA of the CDR3 is TGTGCCAGCAGCGAGAATACAGGCTACGAGCAGTACTTC.

The V gene is TRBV29-1, the J gene TRBJ2-1; D possibly corresponds to TRBD2 (5 bases). This CDR3 is 14 amino acids long. CDR1 is SQVTM and CDR2 is ANQGSEA in the germline V gene. V was clipped by 5 bases and J by 7 bases, with 18 bases between them. The CDR3 nucleotides read TGCAGCGTTACTTTTACTAGTTCTATGAATGAGCAGTTCTTC. Translating gives CSVTFTSSMNEQFF.

The rearrangement links TRBV7-3 to TRBJ2-5, with 11 bases fitting TRBD1. The V gene end was trimmed by 2 bases and the J gene end by 2 bases; junction bases not matched to a gene: 7. The CDR3 contains 17 residues. Germline CDR1 is SGHTA and CDR2 is FQGTGA. The CDR3 sequence is CASSLGTGGRRQETQYF. The CDR3 DNA follows: TGTGCCAGCAGCTTAGGGACAGGGGGGCGAAGGCAAGAGACCCAGTACTTC.

V gene TRBV10-3 combines with J gene TRBJ2-1, with no clear D. Trimming removed 4 bases at V and 4 bases at J, with 17 bases between. Looked up from germline, CDR1 is ENHRY and CDR2 is SYGVKD. The CDR3 runs 16 residues. The chain's CDR3 is CAISARPGPSYNEQFF. Written as DNA, the CDR3 is TGTGCCATCAGTGCTAGGCCAGGACCTTCTTACAATGAGCAGTTCTTC.

The chain employs TRBV11-1 and TRBJ1-2, with a tentative D call TRBD1 (5 bases). Germline V CDR1 and CDR2: SGHAT, FQDESV (reference sequence). Trimming shortened V by 3 bases and J by 5 bases, and 13 bases separated the two germline ends. This CDR3 contains 14 residues. The CDR3 sequence is CASSLGRDRYGYTF. The CDR3, as DNA: TGTGCCAGCAGCTTGGGTCGGGACCGTTATGGCTACACCTTC.

The chain joins TRBV4-2 to TRBJ2-3; TRBD2 matches 9 bases. The J segment lost 2 bases and the V segment lost 0 bases, leaving 9 bases of the junction unmatched. Looked up from germline, CDR1 is LGHNA and CDR2 is YNFKEQ. The CDR3 spans 18 residues. In nucleotides, the CDR3 is TGTGCCAGCAGCCAAGAGCCCCAACTAGCGGGCCTCACAGATACGCAGTATTTT. Translation: CASSQEPQLAGLTDTQYF.

The rearrangement uses TRBV5-4 and TRBJ1-2; possible D gene TRBD1, 5 bases. CDR3 length equals 13 residues. CDR1 is SGHNT and CDR2 is YYREEE in the germline V gene (reference sequence). V lost 4 bases, J lost 8 bases, and 15 bases lay in between. The CDR3 sequence is CASSPLGRGGYTF. The CDR3, as DNA: TGTGCCAGCAGCCCGTTGGGGCGTGGAGGCTACACCTTC.

V gene TRBV28 combines with J gene TRBJ2-1; 9 positions agree with TRBD2. J lost 9 bases, V lost 8 bases, and 14 bases had no gene match. The germline V gene encodes CDR1 MDHEN and CDR2 SYDVKM. The CDR3 is 15 amino acids. The DNA of the CDR3 is TGTGCCAGCCTTCTGGCTAGCGGGAACGCAGCTGAGCAGTTCTTC. Amino acid sequence: CASLLASGNAAEQFF.

The chain combines TRBV28 with TRBJ2-7; D is undetermined. The length of the CDR3 is 11 residues. The germline CDR1 and CDR2 sequences are MDHEN and SYDVKM. V dropped 7 bases and J dropped 3 bases, with 7 bases sitting between them. CDR3 in amino acids: CASTVNYEQYF. In DNA, the CDR3 is TGTGCCAGCACGGTAAACTACGAGCAGTACTTC.

This clone has a single count. The CDR3 sequence is CASSGAGQNQPQHF. Here the CDR3 DNA reads TGTGCCAGCAGTGGGGCAGGCCAAAATCAGCCCCAGCATTTT. The J gene is TRBJ1-5, the V gene TRBV2; D remains unclear. Germline CDR1 SNHLY, CDR2 FYNNEI. Trimming left V 4 bases short and J 4 bases short, with 11 bases between. The length of the CDR3 is 14 residues.

This clone was counted a few times. The rearrangement joins TRBV20-1 to TRBJ2-1; tentative D call: TRBD1 (5 bases). The CDR3 is made up of 11 amino acids. V shed 6 bases and J shed 8 bases, with 11 bases lying between them. Germline V gene data show CDR1 as DFQATT and CDR2 as SNEGSKA (reference sequence). The CDR3 nucleotides read TGCAGTGCAAATGGGGCCTATGAGCAGTTCTTC. Translating it yields CSANGAYEQFF.

The chain employs TRBV6-1 and TRBJ2-2; D gene ambiguous. The germline V gene has CDR1 MNHNS and CDR2 SASEGT. The ends were cut back, 2 bases at V and 4 bases at J, with 11 bases in the middle. The CDR3 has 15 amino acids. The DNA for the CDR3 is TGTGCCAGCAGTGAACAGCCCCTTAGCACCGGGGAGCTGTTTTTT. It codes for CASSEQPLSTGELFF.